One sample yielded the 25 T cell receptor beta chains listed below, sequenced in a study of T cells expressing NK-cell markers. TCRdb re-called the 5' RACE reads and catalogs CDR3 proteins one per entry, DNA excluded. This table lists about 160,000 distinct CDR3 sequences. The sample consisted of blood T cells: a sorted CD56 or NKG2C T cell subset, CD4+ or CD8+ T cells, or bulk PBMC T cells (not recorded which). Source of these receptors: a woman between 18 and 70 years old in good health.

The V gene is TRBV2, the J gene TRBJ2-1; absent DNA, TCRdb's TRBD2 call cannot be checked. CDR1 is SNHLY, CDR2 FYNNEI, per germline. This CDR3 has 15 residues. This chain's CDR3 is CASMRLAGVSNEQFF.

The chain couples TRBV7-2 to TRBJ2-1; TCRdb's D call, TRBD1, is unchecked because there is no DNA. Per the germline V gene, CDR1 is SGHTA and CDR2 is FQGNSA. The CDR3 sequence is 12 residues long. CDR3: CASSPRQGPQFF.

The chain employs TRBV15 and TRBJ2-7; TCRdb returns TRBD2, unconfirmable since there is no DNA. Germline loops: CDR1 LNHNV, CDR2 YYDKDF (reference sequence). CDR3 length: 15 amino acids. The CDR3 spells CATSRDVTGEGEQYF.

CDR3 protein: CASRRDRTDTQYF. This chain connects TRBV6-1 to TRBJ2-3; TCRdb picks TRBD2, but there is no DNA to check that call. CDR1 is MNHNS, CDR2 SASEGT, per germline. The CDR3 contains 13 residues.

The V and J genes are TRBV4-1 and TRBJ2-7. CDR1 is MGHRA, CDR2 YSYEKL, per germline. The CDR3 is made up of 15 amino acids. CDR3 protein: CASSSRSQKGYEQYF.

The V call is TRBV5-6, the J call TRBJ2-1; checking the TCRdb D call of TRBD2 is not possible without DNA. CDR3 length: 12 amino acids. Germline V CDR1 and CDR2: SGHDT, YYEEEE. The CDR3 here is CASSLALAEQFF.

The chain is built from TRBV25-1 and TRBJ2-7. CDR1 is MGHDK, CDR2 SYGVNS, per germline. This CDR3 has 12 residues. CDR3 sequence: CASSGIPTEQYF.

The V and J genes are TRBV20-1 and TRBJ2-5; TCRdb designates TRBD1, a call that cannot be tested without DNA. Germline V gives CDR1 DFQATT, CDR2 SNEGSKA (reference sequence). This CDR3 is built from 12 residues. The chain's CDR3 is CSAPQGLETQYF.

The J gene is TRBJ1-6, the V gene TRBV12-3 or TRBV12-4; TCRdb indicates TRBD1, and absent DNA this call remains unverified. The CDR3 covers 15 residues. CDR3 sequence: CASSFKDRWDSPLHF.

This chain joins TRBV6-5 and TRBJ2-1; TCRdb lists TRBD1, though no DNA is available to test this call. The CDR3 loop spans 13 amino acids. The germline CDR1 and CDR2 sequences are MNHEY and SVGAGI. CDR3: CASSYRGYNEQFF.

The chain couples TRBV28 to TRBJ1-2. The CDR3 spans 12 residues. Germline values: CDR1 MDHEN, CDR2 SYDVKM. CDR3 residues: CASSYKGYGYTF.

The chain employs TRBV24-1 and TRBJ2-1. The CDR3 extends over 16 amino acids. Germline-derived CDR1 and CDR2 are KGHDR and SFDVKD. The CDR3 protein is CATSDTSGSSYNEQFF.

The CDR3: CASSRDRLPEAGANVLTF. The V and J genes are TRBV3-1 and TRBJ2-6. The CDR3 spans 18 residues. Germline assignment: CDR1 LGHDT and CDR2 YNNKEL (reference sequence).

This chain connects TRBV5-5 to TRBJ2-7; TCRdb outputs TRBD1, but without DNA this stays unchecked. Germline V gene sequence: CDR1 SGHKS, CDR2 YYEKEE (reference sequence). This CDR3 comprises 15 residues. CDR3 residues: CASSLAPGALSEQYF.

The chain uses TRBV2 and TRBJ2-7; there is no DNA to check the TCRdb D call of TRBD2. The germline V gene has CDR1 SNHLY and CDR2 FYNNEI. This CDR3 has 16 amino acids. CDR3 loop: CASSVTGLDGLDEQYF. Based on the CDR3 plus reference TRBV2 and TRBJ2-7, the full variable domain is EPEVTQTPSHQVTQMGQEVILRCVPISNHLYFYWYRQILGQKVEFLVSFYNNEISEKSEIFDDQFSVERPDGSNFTLKIRSTKLEDSAMYFCASSVTGLDGLDEQYFGPGTRLTVT.

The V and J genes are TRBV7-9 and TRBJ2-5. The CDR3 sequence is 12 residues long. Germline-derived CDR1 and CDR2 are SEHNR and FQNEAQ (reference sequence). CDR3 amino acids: CASSQTQETQYF. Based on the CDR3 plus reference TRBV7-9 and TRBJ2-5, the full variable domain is DTGVSQNPRHKITKRGQNVTFRCDPISEHNRLYWYRQTLGQGPEFLTYFQNEAQLEKSRLLSDRFSAERPKGSFSTLEIQRTEQGDSAMYLCASSQTQETQYFGPGTRLLVL.

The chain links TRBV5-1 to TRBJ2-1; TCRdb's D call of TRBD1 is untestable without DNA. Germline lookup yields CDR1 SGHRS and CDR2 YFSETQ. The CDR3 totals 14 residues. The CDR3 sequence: CASANDGGYNEQFF.

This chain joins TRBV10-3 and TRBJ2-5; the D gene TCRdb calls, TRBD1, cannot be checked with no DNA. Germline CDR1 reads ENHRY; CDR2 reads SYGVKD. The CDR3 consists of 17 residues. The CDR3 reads CAISELGQGGTQETQYF.

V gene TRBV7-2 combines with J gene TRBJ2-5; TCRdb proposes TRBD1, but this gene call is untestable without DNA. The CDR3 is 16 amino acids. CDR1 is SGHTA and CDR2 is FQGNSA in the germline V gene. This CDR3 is CASSLMSGAPRETQYF.

This CDR3 reads CATSREGGGAYEQYF. The rearrangement uses TRBV15 and TRBJ2-7; TCRdb reports TRBD1, a call that lacks DNA to check it against. The CDR3 covers 15 residues. Germline assignment: CDR1 LNHNV and CDR2 YYDKDF (reference sequence).

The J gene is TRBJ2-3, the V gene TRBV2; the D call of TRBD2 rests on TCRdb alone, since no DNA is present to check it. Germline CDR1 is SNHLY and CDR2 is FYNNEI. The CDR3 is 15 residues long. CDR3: CASSVGLAHLDTQYF. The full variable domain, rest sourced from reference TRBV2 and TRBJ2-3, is EPEVTQTPSHQVTQMGQEVILRCVPISNHLYFYWYRQILGQKVEFLVSFYNNEISEKSEIFDDQFSVERPDGSNFTLKIRSTKLEDSAMYFCASSVGLAHLDTQYFGPGTRLTVL.

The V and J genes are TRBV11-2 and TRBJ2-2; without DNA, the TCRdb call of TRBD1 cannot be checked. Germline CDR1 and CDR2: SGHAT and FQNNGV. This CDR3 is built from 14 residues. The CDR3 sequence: CASSRPTGYGELFF.

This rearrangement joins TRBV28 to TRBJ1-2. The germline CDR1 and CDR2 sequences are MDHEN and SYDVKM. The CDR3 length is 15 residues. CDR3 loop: CASSSDRRRNYGYTF.

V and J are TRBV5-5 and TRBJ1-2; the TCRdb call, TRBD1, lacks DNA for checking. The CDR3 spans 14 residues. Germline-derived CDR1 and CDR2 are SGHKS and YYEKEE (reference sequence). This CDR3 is CASSPTGIAVGYTF.

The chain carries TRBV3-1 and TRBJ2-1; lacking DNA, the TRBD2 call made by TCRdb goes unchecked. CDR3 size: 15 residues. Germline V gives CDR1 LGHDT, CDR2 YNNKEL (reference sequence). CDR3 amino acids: CASSSWQRGGQEQFF.